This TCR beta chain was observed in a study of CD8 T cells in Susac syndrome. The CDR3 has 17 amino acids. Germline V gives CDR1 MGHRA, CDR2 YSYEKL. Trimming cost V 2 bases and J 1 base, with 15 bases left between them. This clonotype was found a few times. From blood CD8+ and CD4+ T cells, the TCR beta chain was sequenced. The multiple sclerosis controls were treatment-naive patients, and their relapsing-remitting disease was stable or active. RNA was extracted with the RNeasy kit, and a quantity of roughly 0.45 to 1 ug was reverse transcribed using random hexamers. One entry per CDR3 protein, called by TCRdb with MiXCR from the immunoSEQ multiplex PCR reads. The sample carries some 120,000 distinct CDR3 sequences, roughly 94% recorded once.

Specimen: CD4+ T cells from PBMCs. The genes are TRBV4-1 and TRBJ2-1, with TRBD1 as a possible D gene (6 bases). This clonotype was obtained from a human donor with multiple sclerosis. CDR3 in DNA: TGCGCCAGCAGCCAAAGATACAGGGATGGTTCCTACAATGAGCAGTTCTTC. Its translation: CASSQRYRDGSYNEQFF.